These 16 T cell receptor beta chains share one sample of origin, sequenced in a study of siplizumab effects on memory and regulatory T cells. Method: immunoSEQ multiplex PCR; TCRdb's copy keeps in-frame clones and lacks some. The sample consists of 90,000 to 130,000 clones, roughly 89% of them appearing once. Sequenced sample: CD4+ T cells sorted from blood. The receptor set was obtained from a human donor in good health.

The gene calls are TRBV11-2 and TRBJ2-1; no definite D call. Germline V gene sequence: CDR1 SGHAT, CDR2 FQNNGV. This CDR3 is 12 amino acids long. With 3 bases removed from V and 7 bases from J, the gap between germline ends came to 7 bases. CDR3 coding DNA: TGTGCCAGCAGCTTTGAGAGGAATGAGCAGTTCTTC. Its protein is CASSFERNEQFF.

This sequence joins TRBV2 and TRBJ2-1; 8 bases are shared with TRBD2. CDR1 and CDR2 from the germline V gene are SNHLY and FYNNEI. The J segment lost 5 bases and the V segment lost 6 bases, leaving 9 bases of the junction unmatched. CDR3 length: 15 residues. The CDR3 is CASRLLAEQNNEQFF. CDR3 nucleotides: TGTGCCAGCAGGCTACTAGCGGAACAGAACAATGAGCAGTTCTTC.

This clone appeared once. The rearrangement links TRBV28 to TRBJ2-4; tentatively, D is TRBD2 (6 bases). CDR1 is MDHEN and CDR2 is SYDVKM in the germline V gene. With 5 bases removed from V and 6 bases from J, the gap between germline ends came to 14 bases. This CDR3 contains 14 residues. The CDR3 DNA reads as TGTGCCAGCAGTGTAGGAGGGGTCGGAAACATTCAGTACTTC. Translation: CASSVGGVGNIQYF.

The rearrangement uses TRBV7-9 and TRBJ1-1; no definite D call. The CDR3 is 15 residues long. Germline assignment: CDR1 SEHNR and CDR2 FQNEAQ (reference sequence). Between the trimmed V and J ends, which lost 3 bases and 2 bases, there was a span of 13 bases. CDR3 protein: CASSFLGSQNTEAFF. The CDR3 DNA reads TGTGCCAGCAGCTTCTTAGGGAGCCAAAACACTGAAGCTTTCTTT. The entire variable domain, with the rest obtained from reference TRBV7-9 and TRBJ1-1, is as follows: DTGVSQNPRHKITKRGQNVTFRCDPISEHNRLYWYRQTLGQGPEFLTYFQNEAQLEKSRLLSDRFSAERPKGSFSTLEIQRTEQGDSAMYLCASSFLGSQNTEAFFGQGTRLTVV.

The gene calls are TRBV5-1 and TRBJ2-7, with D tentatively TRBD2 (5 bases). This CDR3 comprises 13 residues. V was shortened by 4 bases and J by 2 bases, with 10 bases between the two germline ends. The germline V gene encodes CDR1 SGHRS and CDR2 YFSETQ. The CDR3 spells CASSRELAYEQYF. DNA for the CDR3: TGCGCCAGCAGCAGGGAGTTAGCCTACGAGCAGTACTTC. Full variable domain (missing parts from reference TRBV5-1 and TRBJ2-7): KAGVTQTPRYLIKTRGQQVTLSCSPISGHRSVSWYQQTPGQGLQFLFEYFSETQRNKGNFPGRFSGRQFSNSRSEMNVSTLELGDSALYLCASSRELAYEQYFGPGTRLTVT.

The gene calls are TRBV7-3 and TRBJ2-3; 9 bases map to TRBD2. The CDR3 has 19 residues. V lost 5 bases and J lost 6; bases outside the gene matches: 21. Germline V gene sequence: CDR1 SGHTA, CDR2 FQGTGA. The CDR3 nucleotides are TGTGCCAGCAGCCAGAGGGTGGCGGGAGGGCCGTGGGTCAATGATACGCAGTATTTT. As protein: CASSQRVAGGPWVNDTQYF.

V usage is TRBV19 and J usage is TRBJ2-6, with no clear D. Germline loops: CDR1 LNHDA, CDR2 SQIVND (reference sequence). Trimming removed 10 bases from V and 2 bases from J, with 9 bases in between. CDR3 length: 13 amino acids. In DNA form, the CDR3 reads TGTGCCACCCGGAGCCCTGGGGCCAACGTCCTGACTTTC. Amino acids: CATRSPGANVLTF. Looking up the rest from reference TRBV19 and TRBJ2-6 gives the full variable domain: DGGITQSPKYLFRKEGQNVTLSCEQNLNHDAMYWYRQDPGQGLRLIYYSQIVNDFQKGDIAEGYSVSREKKESFPLTVTSAQKNPTAFYLCATRSPGANVLTFGAGSRLTVL.

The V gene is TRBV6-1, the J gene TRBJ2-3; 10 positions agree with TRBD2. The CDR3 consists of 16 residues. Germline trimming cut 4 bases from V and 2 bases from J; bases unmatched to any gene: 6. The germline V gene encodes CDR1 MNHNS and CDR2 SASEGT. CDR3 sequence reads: CASSVLAGVDTDTQYF. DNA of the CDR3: TGTGCCAGCAGTGTTCTAGCGGGGGTCGACACAGATACGCAGTATTTT.

The CDR3 sequence: CASSLGTENEKLFF. The DNA of the CDR3 is TGTGCCAGCAGCTTAGGGACAGAGAATGAAAAACTGTTTTTT. V gene TRBV5-5 combines with J gene TRBJ1-4; 7 nucleotides align to TRBD1. The CDR3 runs 14 residues. V was clipped by 2 bases and J by 5 bases; unmatched bases: 3. Germline CDR1 and CDR2: SGHKS and YYEKEE (reference sequence).

CDR3 DNA sequence: TGTGCCACCAGCGACAGGGTTGGCTATGGCTACACCTTC. Amino acid sequence: CATSDRVGYGYTF. This rearrangement joins TRBV15 to TRBJ1-2; 7 nucleotides line up with TRBD1. J was trimmed by 4 bases and V by 5 bases; bases with no gene match: 4. The CDR3 has 13 residues. Germline lookup yields CDR1 LNHNV and CDR2 YYDKDF (reference sequence).

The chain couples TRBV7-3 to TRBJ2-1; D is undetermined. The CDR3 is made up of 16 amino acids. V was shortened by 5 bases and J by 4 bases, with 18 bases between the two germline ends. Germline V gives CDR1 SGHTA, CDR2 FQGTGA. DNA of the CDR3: TGTGCCAGCAGCCCACGGGCTAACTCAGTTTACAATGAGCAGTTCTTC. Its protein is CASSPRANSVYNEQFF. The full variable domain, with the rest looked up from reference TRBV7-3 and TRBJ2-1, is GAGVSQTPSNKVTEKGKYVELRCDPISGHTALYWYRQSLGQGPEFLIYFQGTGAADDSGLPNDRFFAVRPEGSVSTLKIQRTERGDSAVYLCASSPRANSVYNEQFFGPGTRLTVL.

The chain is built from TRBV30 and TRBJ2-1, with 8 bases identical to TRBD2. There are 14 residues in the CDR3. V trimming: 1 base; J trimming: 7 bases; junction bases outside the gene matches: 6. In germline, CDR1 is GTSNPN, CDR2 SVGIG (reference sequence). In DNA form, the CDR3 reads TGTGCCTGGAGTGCGGCGGGAGGATATAATGAGCAGTTCTTC. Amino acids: CAWSAAGGYNEQFF.

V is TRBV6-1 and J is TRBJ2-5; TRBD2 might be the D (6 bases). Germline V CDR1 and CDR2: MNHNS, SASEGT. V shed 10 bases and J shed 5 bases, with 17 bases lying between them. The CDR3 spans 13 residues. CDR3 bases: TGTGCCATTAGCGGACCAGAGGGGGAGACCCAGTACTTC. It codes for CAISGPEGETQYF.

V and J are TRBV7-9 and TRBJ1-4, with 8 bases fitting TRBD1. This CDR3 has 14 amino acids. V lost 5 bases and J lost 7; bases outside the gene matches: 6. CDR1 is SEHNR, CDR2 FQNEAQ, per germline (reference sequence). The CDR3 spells CASSLQGASEKLFF. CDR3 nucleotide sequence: TGTGCCAGCAGCCTGCAGGGGGCCAGTGAAAAACTGTTTTTT.

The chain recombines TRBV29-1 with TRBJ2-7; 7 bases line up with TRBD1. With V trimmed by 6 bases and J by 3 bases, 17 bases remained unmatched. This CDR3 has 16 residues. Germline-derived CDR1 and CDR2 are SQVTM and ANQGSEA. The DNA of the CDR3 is TGCAGCGTCGGGGACCCAAACAGGGGTCCCGGCTACGAGCAGTACTTC. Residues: CSVGDPNRGPGYEQYF.

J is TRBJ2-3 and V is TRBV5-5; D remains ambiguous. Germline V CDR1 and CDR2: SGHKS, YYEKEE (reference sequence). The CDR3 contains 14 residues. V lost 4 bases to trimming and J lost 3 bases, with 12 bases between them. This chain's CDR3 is CASSPQWGTDTQYF. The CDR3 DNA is TGTGCCAGCAGCCCACAATGGGGTACAGATACGCAGTATTTT.